This T cell receptor (beta chain) was retrieved from a study of T cells expressing NK-cell markers. Study details: Of eight sequenced donors, seven were HCMV-seropositive and one HCMV-seronegative.

This CDR3 region has 13 residues. From germline, CDR1 is SEHNR and CDR2 FQNEAQ (reference sequence). TCRdb re-called the 5' RACE reads; every CDR3 protein appears as one record, without DNA. The sample's table shows 500,000 to 600,000 distinct CDR3 sequences. The rearrangement uses TRBV7-9 and TRBJ2-5; TCRdb outputs TRBD2, but without DNA this stays unchecked. The source material was blood T cells: a sorted CD56 or NKG2C T cell subset, CD4+ or CD8+ T cells, or bulk PBMC T cells (not recorded which). This TCR was sampled from a man aged 18 to 30 in good health. CDR3 sequence: CASIRGSQETQYF.